The T cell receptor beta chain under discussion was sequenced for a study of CD8 T cells in Susac syndrome. Study results and caveats: It was acknowledged in the study that its TCR sequencing and HLA analysis involved a relatively small number of individuals.

Sequencing targeted TCR beta in blood CD8+ and CD4+ T cells. TEMRA cells were FACS-enriched, and CD8+ and CD4+ T cells were isolated negatively. Regarding this clonotype: Its cognate antigen is unknown.

Reverse transcription of about 0.45 to 1 ug RNA was carried out with random hexamers. The TCR beta CDR3 was amplified by immunoSEQ multiplex PCR across 54 Vbeta, 13 Jbeta. TCRdb re-derived calls from the immunoSEQ multiplex PCR reads in MiXCR, one entry per CDR3 protein. The table lists about 200,000 distinct CDR3 sequences, 85% to 95% of them singletons. CDR1 is SQVTM, CDR2 ANQGSEA, per germline. This CDR3 is 12 amino acids long. Trimming removed 7 bases from V and 7 bases from J; junction bases left unmatched: 7. This rearrangement joins TRBV29-1 to TRBJ1-5; 7 bases are shared with TRBD1. Sequenced sample: CD4+ T cells from PBMCs. The sequence came from a human donor in good health. CDR3 bases: TGCAGCGCAGGGGGGGCTCAGCAGCCCCAGCATTTT. It codes for CSAGGAQQPQHF.